This is a list of T cell receptor beta chains from one sample in a study of blood T cell repertoires in COVID-19. Some clones are missing from TCRdb's copy, which holds only in-frame ones; the method was immunoSEQ multiplex PCR. The data contain 170,000 or so clones, 90% of them singletons. The specimen sequenced was peripheral blood. Receptors originate from a middle-aged man with acute or convalescent COVID-19. Each CDR3 is given with its conserved first and last residue. Fields, in order: clone size, D gene, V gene, CDR3 length, J gene, CDR3 DNA, CDR3 protein. A D gene is named only where the DNA matches it firmly. Some rows mark clone size as missing; the rest say once, few, many or name a class of expanded clone.

abundance: NA; d_gene: NA; v_gene: TRBV3-1/TRBV3-2; len: 15; j_gene: TRBJ2-2; CDR3nt: TGTGCCAGCAGCCAAGAACTAGCAGACACCGGGGAGCTGTTTTTT; CDR3aa: CASSQELADTGELFF
abundance: NA; d_gene: NA; v_gene: TRBV6-6; len: 16; j_gene: TRBJ1-5; CDR3nt: TGTGCCAGCAGTCCAGCGGTCCTCATGGGCAATCAGCCCCAGCATTTT; CDR3aa: CASSPAVLMGNQPQHF
abundance: NA; d_gene: NA; v_gene: TRBV15; len: 17; j_gene: TRBJ1-6; CDR3nt: TGTGCCACCGAATCAACAGGGTTTGGTTCCTATAATTCACCCCTCCACTTT; CDR3aa: CATESTGFGSYNSPLHF
abundance: NA; d_gene: NA; v_gene: TRBV6-1; len: 16; j_gene: TRBJ1-5; CDR3nt: TGTGCCAGCAGTGTTCGGGCAGGGCGTAGCAATCAGCCCCAGCATTTT; CDR3aa: CASSVRAGRSNQPQHF
abundance: NA; d_gene: NA; v_gene: TRBV7-6; len: 14; j_gene: TRBJ1-3; CDR3nt: TGTGCCAGCAGCTTGGACAGCTCTGGAAACACCATATATTTT; CDR3aa: CASSLDSSGNTIYF
abundance: NA; d_gene: NA; v_gene: TRBV5-4; len: 13; j_gene: TRBJ1-4; CDR3nt: TGTGCCAGCAGCGTAGAACGGGGTGAAAAACTGTTTTTT; CDR3aa: CASSVERGEKLFF
abundance: few; d_gene: NA; v_gene: TRBV28; len: 15; j_gene: TRBJ2-2; CDR3nt: TGTGCCAGCAGCTCGACTAGTCAATACACCGGGGAGCTGTTTTTT; CDR3aa: CASSSTSQYTGELFF
abundance: once; d_gene: NA; v_gene: TRBV30; len: 13; j_gene: TRBJ1-4; CDR3nt: TGTGCCTGGAGTGTAAACCCAGGGGAAAAACTGTTTTTT; CDR3aa: CAWSVNPGEKLFF
abundance: NA; d_gene: TRBD2; v_gene: TRBV6-5; len: 15; j_gene: TRBJ2-2; CDR3nt: TGTGCCAGCAGTTACGGAAGGGGAGGGGCCGGGGAGCTGTTTTTT; CDR3aa: CASSYGRGGAGELFF
abundance: NA; d_gene: NA; v_gene: TRBV3-1/TRBV3-2; len: 13; j_gene: TRBJ1-5; CDR3nt: TGTGCCAGCAGCCCGCGGGGAAATCAGCCCCAGCATTTT; CDR3aa: CASSPRGNQPQHF
abundance: NA; d_gene: NA; v_gene: TRBV5-1; len: 15; j_gene: TRBJ2-7; CDR3nt: TGCGCCAGCAGCTTGGCCGGGGGAATGTCCTACGAGCAGTACTTC; CDR3aa: CASSLAGGMSYEQYF
abundance: NA; d_gene: NA; v_gene: TRBV5-6; len: 14; j_gene: TRBJ1-5; CDR3nt: TGTGCCAGCAGCTTCGGGGGGCAGGAGCAGCCCCAGCATTTT; CDR3aa: CASSFGGQEQPQHF
abundance: NA; d_gene: NA; v_gene: TRBV6-5; len: 13; j_gene: TRBJ2-3; CDR3nt: TGTGCCAGCGCGGGGGCGCAGAAAGATACGCAGTATTTT; CDR3aa: CASAGAQKDTQYF
abundance: NA; d_gene: NA; v_gene: TRBV19; len: 15; j_gene: TRBJ1-5; CDR3nt: TGTGCCAGTAGTATTCCGGGGGGCGGCAATCAGCCCCAGCATTTT; CDR3aa: CASSIPGGGNQPQHF
abundance: NA; d_gene: NA; v_gene: TRBV30; len: 15; j_gene: TRBJ2-7; CDR3nt: TGTGCCTGGAGTCCGAGGGAAGGGTGGACCTACGAGCAGTACTTC; CDR3aa: CAWSPREGWTYEQYF
abundance: once; d_gene: TRBD2; v_gene: TRBV5-1; len: 15; j_gene: TRBJ2-7; CDR3nt: TGCGCCAGCAGCTTGGACCCTAGCGGCCCCTACGAGCAGTACTTC; CDR3aa: CASSLDPSGPYEQYF
abundance: NA; d_gene: TRBD1; v_gene: TRBV9; len: 15; j_gene: TRBJ1-2; CDR3nt: TGTGCCAGCAGCGTAGCTACGACAGGGAGTTATGGCTACACCTTC; CDR3aa: CASSVATTGSYGYTF
abundance: NA; d_gene: NA; v_gene: TRBV5-3; len: 16; j_gene: TRBJ2-3; CDR3nt: TGTGCCAGAAGCTTGCAGGCTATGAAAGGCACAGATACGCAGTATTTT; CDR3aa: CARSLQAMKGTDTQYF
abundance: once; d_gene: TRBD1; v_gene: TRBV5-1; len: 15; j_gene: TRBJ2-1; CDR3nt: TGCGCCAGCAGCCCGGGACAGGGGGGGAGCAATGAGCAGTTCTTC; CDR3aa: CASSPGQGGSNEQFF
abundance: NA; d_gene: NA; v_gene: TRBV7-6; len: 16; j_gene: TRBJ2-2; CDR3nt: TGTGCCAGCAGCGCCCGGGACACCTCGAACACCGGGGAGCTGTTTTTT; CDR3aa: CASSARDTSNTGELFF
abundance: NA; d_gene: NA; v_gene: TRBV7-2; len: 13; j_gene: TRBJ1-2; CDR3nt: TGTGCCAGCAGCTTAGCACGGTTTCCTGGCTACACCTTC; CDR3aa: CASSLARFPGYTF
abundance: NA; d_gene: NA; v_gene: TRBV27; len: 15; j_gene: TRBJ2-7; CDR3nt: TGTGCCAGCAGTTTATACCCCGGAGCAGCCTACGAGCAGTACTTC; CDR3aa: CASSLYPGAAYEQYF
abundance: NA; d_gene: NA; v_gene: TRBV11-2; len: 14; j_gene: TRBJ2-2; CDR3nt: TGTGCCAGCAGCCTAAGAGGGATCACCGGGGAGCTGTTTTTT; CDR3aa: CASSLRGITGELFF
abundance: once; d_gene: NA; v_gene: TRBV28; len: 16; j_gene: TRBJ1-2; CDR3nt: TGTGCCAGCAGTCTTGGCTTAGGAGGGAACTACTATGGCTACACCTTC; CDR3aa: CASSLGLGGNYYGYTF
abundance: NA; d_gene: TRBD1; v_gene: TRBV27; len: 15; j_gene: TRBJ1-2; CDR3nt: TGTGCCAGCAGTTTGGCCGGGACAGGGGGCCGAGGCTACACCTTC; CDR3aa: CASSLAGTGGRGYTF